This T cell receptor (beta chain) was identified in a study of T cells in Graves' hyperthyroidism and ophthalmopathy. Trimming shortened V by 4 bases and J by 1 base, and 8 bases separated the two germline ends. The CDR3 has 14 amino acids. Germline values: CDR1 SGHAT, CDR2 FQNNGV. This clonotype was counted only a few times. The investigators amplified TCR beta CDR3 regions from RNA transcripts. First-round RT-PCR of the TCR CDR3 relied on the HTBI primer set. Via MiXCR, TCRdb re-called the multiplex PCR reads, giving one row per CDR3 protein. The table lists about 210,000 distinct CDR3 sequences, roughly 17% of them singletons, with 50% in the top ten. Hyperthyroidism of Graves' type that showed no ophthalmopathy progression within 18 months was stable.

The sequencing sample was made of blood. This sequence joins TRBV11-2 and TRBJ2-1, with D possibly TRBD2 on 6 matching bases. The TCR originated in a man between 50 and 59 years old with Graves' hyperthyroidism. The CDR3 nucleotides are TGTGCCAGCAGCTCCCGGGGGTCCTACAATGAGCAGTTCTTC. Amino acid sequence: CASSSRGSYNEQFF.